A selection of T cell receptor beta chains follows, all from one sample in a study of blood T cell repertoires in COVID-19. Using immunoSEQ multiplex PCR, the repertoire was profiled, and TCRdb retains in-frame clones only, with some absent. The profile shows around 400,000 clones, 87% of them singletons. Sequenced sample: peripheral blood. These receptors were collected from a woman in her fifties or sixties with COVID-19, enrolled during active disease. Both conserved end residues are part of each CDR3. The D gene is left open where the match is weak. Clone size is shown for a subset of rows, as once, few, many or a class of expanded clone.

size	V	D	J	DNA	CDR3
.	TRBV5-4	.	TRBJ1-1	TGTGCCAGCAGCACAGGAAATCCCACACTGGAAGCTTTCTTT	CASSTGNPTLEAFF
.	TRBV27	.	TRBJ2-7	TGTGCCAGCAGCCGTAACAGGGATGTAGGGCAGTACTTC	CASSRNRDVGQYF
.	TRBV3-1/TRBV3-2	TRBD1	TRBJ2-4	TGTGCCAGCAGCCACGGGACAGGGCAAACCATTCAGTACTTC	CASSHGTGQTIQYF
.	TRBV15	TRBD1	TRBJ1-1	TGTGCCACCAGCAGGCTGGGGGATCCGGGACAGTTTGACACTGAAGCTTTCTTT	CATSRLGDPGQFDTEAFF
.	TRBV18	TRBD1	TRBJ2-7	TGTGCCAGCTCACCAGGGACAGGGTCGACCTACGAGCAGTACTTC	CASSPGTGSTYEQYF
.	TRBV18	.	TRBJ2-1	TGTGCCAGCTCTAGACTTGGAAGCTCCTACAATGAGCAGTTCTTC	CASSRLGSSYNEQFF
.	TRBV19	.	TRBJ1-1	TGTGCCAGTAGTACATATTACCGCGGAGGAGGAACTGAAGCTTTCTTT	CASSTYYRGGGTEAFF
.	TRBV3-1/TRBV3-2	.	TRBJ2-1	TGTGCCAGCAGCCGTTTGGGGAGTCCCAATGAGCAGTTCTTC	CASSRLGSPNEQFF
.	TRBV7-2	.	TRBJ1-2	TGTGCCAGCAGTTGGGACAAATATGGCTACACCTTC	CASSWDKYGYTF
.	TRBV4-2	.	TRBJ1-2	TGTGCCAGCAGACCGGAGGGATTATCCCTTAACTATGGCTACACCTTC	CASRPEGLSLNYGYTF
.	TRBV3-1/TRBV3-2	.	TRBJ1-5	TGTGCCAGCAGCCGAAGACAGGGCAATCAGCCCCAGCATTTT	CASSRRQGNQPQHF
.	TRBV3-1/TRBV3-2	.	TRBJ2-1	TGTGCCAGCAGCCAAGGCAGGGGAAGGGGTGAGCAGTTCTTC	CASSQGRGRGEQFF
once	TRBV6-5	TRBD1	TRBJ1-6	TGTGCCAGCAGTCTCCTGGGGCAGGGGGATTCACCCCTCCACTTT	CASSLLGQGDSPLHF
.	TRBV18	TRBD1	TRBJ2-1	TGTGCCAGCTCACCGCCGGGGGACAGGGGAAATGAGCAGTTCTTC	CASSPPGDRGNEQFF
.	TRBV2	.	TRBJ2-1	TGTGCCAGCAGTGAAAGAACAGATGTGGTCTTC	CASSERTDVVF
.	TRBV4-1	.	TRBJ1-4	TGCGCCAGCAGCCAAGATCAGGGTACAACTAATGAAAAACTGTTTTTT	CASSQDQGTTNEKLFF
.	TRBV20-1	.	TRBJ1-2	TGCAGTGCTAGCCTAATATATGGCTACACCTTC	CSASLIYGYTF
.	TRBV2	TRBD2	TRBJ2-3	TGTGCCAGCAGTTTGGGACTAGCGGGACTTGGCTATACGCAGTATTTT	CASSLGLAGLGYTQYF
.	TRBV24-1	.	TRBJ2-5	TGTGCCACCAGTGATTCCGGGACACACTCGTGGGAGACCCAGTACTTC	CATSDSGTHSWETQYF
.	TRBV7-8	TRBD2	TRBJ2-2	TGTGCCAGCAGCGCCGGGCGGGGGGGTCGAACCGGGGAGCTGTTTTTT	CASSAGRGGRTGELFF
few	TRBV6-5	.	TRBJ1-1	TGTGCCAGCAGTTACTCGCAAGGAGGCACTGAAGCTTTCTTT	CASSYSQGGTEAFF
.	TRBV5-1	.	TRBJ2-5	TGCGCCAGCAGCTTGGCTTCAGTACCTGAGACCCAGTACTTC	CASSLASVPETQYF
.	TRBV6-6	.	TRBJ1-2	TGTGCCAGCAGTTACTCAGATCGAGCGAAGCACACCTTC	CASSYSDRAKHTF
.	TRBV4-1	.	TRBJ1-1	TGCGCCAGCAGCCAAGCTGCGGGGAGTAACACTGAAGCTTTCTTT	CASSQAAGSNTEAFF
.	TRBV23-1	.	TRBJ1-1	TGCGCCAGCAGTCAATACCCTGGGTGGCCCGCTAGTCCAATGAACACTGAAGCTTTCTTT	CASSQYPGWPASPMNTEAFF
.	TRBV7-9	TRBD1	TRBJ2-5	TGTGCCAGCAGCTTCCCCGGGACAGGGAGTGAGACCCAGTACTTC	CASSFPGTGSETQYF
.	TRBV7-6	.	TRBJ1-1	TGTGCCAGCAGCCCTCCGCGAGGCCCCCAAGACGCCACTGAAGCTTTCTTT	CASSPPRGPQDATEAFF
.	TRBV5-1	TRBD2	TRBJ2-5	TGCGCCAGCAGCAGGGAGGCTAGCGGGGGGCAAGAGACCCAGTACTTC	CASSREASGGQETQYF
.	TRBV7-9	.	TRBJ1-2	TGTGCCAGCAGCTTAACTGGGACTGGGGGCTACACCTTC	CASSLTGTGGYTF
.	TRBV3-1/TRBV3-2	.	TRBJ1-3	TGTGCCAGCAGCCAAGGGTGGTCTAGAAACACCATATATTTT	CASSQGWSRNTIYF
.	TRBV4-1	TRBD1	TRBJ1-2	TGCGCCAGCAGCCAAGTCGCGACAGGGCTGGGCTACACCTTC	CASSQVATGLGYTF
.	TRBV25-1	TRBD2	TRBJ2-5	TGTGCCAGCAGCCCCCAGCTACTAGCGGGGGGGGAGACCCAGTACTTC	CASSPQLLAGGETQYF
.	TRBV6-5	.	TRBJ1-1	TGTGCCAGCAGTTACGGGGAGAGGGCTTTCTTT	CASSYGERAFF
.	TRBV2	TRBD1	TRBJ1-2	TGTGCCAGCAGTGAAGGGACAGGCACTAACTATGGCTACACCTTC	CASSEGTGTNYGYTF
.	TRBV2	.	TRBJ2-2	TGTGCCAGCAGTGCTTGGTCCGGTGGGGGCGCGAACACCGGGGAGCTGTTTTTT	CASSAWSGGGANTGELFF
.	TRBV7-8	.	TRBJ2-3	TGTGCCAGCAGCTATCAGGGACTGCTCACAGATACGCAGTATTTT	CASSYQGLLTDTQYF
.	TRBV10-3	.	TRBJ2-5	TGTGCCATCAGTGAGTCACGGACAGTACAAGAGACCCAGTACTTC	CAISESRTVQETQYF
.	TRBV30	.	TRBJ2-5	TGTGCCTGGAGTCTTTACAGGGTTGGCCAAGAGACCCAGTACTTC	CAWSLYRVGQETQYF